This section outlines one TCR beta chain sequence together with its context. Its antigen is not known. The CDR3 loop spans 13 amino acids. Trimming took 8 bases from V and 8 from J, leaving 18 bases between them. CDR1 and CDR2 from the germline V gene are DFQATT and SNEGSKA (reference sequence). TCRdb passed the reads through MiXCR, listing each CDR3 protein once. The table shows around 310,000 distinct CDR3 sequences, with around 29% occurring only once. These data are taken from a study of T cell repertoires in cytomegalovirus infection. The sequencing used cultured PBMCs, collected from culture after CMV antigen stimulation. This sequence joins TRBV20-1 and TRBJ1-4; D uncertain. The clonotype was recovered from a human donor in good health (CMV status not recorded). Some clones in this sample may be carry-over from other donors' samples. This chain's CDR3 is CSYPGEASEKLFF. The CDR3 DNA reads as TGCAGTTATCCGGGAGAAGCCAGCGAAAAACTGTTTTTT.